This passage covers 19 T cell receptor beta chains from one sample sequenced in a study of immune evolution from preneoplasia to lung adenocarcinoma. Sequencing used immunoSEQ multiplex PCR; TCRdb keeps in-frame clones, though not all of them. Among 30,000 to 45,000 clones listed, roughly 68% were seen once. Sequencing was done on a sample of FFPE invasive lung adenocarcinoma tissue. The receptors were gathered from a person in their 60s with lung adenocarcinoma.

This clone was observed a single time. V usage is TRBV9 and J usage is TRBJ1-1; TRBD1 matches 12 bases. This CDR3 has 15 amino acids. Germline loops: CDR1 SGDLS, CDR2 YYNGEE. After removal of 4 bases from V and 10 bases from J, the junction contained 11 bases not matched to a gene. The CDR3 spells CASSLGTGGLSVAFF. The DNA of the CDR3 is TGTGCCAGCAGCCTCGGGACAGGGGGCCTCAGCGTAGCTTTCTTT.

The V and J genes are TRBV4-1 and TRBJ2-1; 13 nucleotides align to TRBD2. J gave up 4 bases and V 1 base, and 4 bases lay outside the gene matches. Germline V gene data show CDR1 as MGHRA and CDR2 as YSYEKL. The CDR3 extends over 17 amino acids. CDR3 protein: CASSQGGTSGVYNEQFF. The CDR3 region has the DNA TGCGCCAGCAGCCAAGGAGGGACTAGCGGGGTATACAATGAGCAGTTCTTC.

The J gene is TRBJ2-2, the V gene TRBV9; 8 nucleotides line up with TRBD1. Looked up from germline, CDR1 is SGDLS and CDR2 is YYNGEE. V was pared by 7 bases and J by 5 bases, with 10 bases of the junction left unmatched. The CDR3 is 15 amino acids. The CDR3 region is CASPGRTGLTGELFF. For the CDR3, the DNA is TGTGCCAGCCCCGGGCGGACAGGGCTAACCGGGGAGCTGTTTTTT.

The J gene is TRBJ2-6, the V gene TRBV9, with 8 nucleotides matching TRBD1. The junction had 7 bases not matched to a gene; V was cut back by 4 bases and J by 1 base. The CDR3 is made up of 17 amino acids. CDR1 and CDR2 (germline): SGDLS, YYNGEE. As DNA, the CDR3 is TGTGCCAGCAGCCGCCAGGGGGCGGTATCTGGGGCCAACGTCCTGACTTTC. Protein product: CASSRQGAVSGANVLTF.

This clone has more than one count but fewer than ten. V is TRBV7-9 and J is TRBJ2-7, with 13 bases matching TRBD2. Unmatched junction bases numbered 6, after V lost 5 bases and J lost 5 bases. Germline values: CDR1 SEHNR, CDR2 FQNEAQ (reference sequence). The CDR3 loop spans 15 amino acids. CDR3 amino acids: CASSMGLAGSNEQYF. CDR3 in DNA: TGTGCCAGCAGCATGGGACTAGCGGGATCCAACGAGCAGTACTTC.

The CDR3 loop is CASSLGQGKGNTIYF. The CDR3 DNA reads as TGTGCCAGCAGCTTAGGACAGGGGAAAGGAAACACCATATATTTT. The chain combines TRBV7-2 with TRBJ1-3; 8 nucleotides match TRBD1. Trimming took 1 base from V and 4 from J; bases not matched to a gene: 3. The CDR3 sequence is 15 residues long. Germline V gene sequence: CDR1 SGHTA, CDR2 FQGNSA.

This clone was seen more than once but under ten times. V is TRBV30 and J is TRBJ2-7; D is ambiguous. The CDR3 has 12 residues. Germline CDR1 GTSNPN, CDR2 SVGIG (reference sequence). Trimming took 1 base from V and 3 from J, leaving 7 bases between them. CDR3 coding DNA: TGTGCCTGGAGTGGGACGGTCTACGAGCAGTACTTC. Encoded protein: CAWSGTVYEQYF.

The V and J genes are TRBV29-1 and TRBJ1-1; 10 bases align to TRBD1. The CDR3 sequence is 14 residues long. CDR1 is SQVTM and CDR2 is ANQGSEA in the germline V gene. V lost 6 bases to trimming and J lost 4 bases; unmatched junction nucleotides: 8. This CDR3 reads CSVGDRGASTEAFF. The CDR3 DNA is TGCAGCGTGGGGGACAGGGGAGCGAGCACTGAAGCTTTCTTT.

The chain carries TRBV5-1 and TRBJ2-3; TRBD2 matches 8 bases. Germline-derived CDR1 and CDR2 are SGHRS and YFSETQ. This CDR3 region has 14 residues. J gave up 5 bases and V 5 bases, and 7 bases lay outside the gene matches. CDR3 sequence: CASRLGTSLDTQYF. DNA for the CDR3: TGCGCCAGCAGATTAGGGACTAGTTTAGATACGCAGTATTTT.

The chain combines TRBV6-1 with TRBJ2-3, with 9 bases lining up with TRBD2. CDR3 length: 15 amino acids. Germline V gene data show CDR1 as MNHNS and CDR2 as SASEGT. With 5 bases clipped from V and 6 bases from J, the junction kept 9 bases outside the gene matches. Written as DNA, the CDR3 is TGTGCCAGCAGTAAACTAGCGGGCGGGGGCGATACGCAGTATTTT. It specifies CASSKLAGGGDTQYF.

The rearrangement links TRBV2 to TRBJ2-5; 13 bases are a match to TRBD2. CDR3 length: 15 amino acids. Unmatched junction bases numbered 11, after V lost 6 bases and J lost 10 bases. CDR1 SNHLY and CDR2 FYNNEI come from the germline V gene. The CDR3 protein is CASRATGTSGTLQYF. The CDR3, as DNA: TGTGCCAGCAGGGCCACCGGGACTAGCGGGACCCTCCAGTACTTC.

This clone counts as medium-sized. Other DNA sequences within the sample encode an identical CDR3. V is TRBV19 and J is TRBJ1-5, with D possibly TRBD1 on 6 matching bases. The germline CDR1 and CDR2 sequences are LNHDA and SQIVND (reference sequence). CDR3 length: 12 residues. The V end was cut by 9 bases, the J end by 6 bases, with 12 bases between. The CDR3: CASDPGVQPQHF. CDR3 sequence (DNA): TGTGCCAGCGATCCAGGGGTTCAGCCCCAGCATTTT.

This clone has only one observation. The chain uses TRBV5-6 and TRBJ2-1; no definite D call. Germline CDR1 SGHDT, CDR2 YYEEEE. This CDR3 region has 13 residues. The germline V and J ends were trimmed by 4 bases and 6 bases, with 11 bases remaining between them. The CDR3 DNA sequence: TGTGCCAGCAGCAAAGGACGAACCAATGAGCAGTTCTTC. This translates into CASSKGRTNEQFF.

J is TRBJ2-7 and V is TRBV19; D unclear. The ends were cut back, 3 bases at V and 2 bases at J, with 11 bases in the middle. CDR1 and CDR2 (germline): LNHDA, SQIVND (reference sequence). CDR3 length equals 14 residues. The CDR3 reads CASSMESYTYEQYF. Written as DNA, the CDR3 is TGTGCCAGTAGTATGGAGAGCTATACCTACGAGCAGTACTTC.

This clone has just a few counts. The chain carries TRBV25-1 and TRBJ1-4; unclear D gene. The CDR3 covers 13 residues. The V end lost 7 bases, the J end lost 0 bases, and 6 bases lay between the germline ends. Germline assignment: CDR1 MGHDK and CDR2 SYGVNS. CDR3 residues: CASTSSTNEKLFF. Written as DNA, the CDR3 is TGTGCCAGCACCTCCTCAACTAATGAAAAACTGTTTTTT.

The chain carries TRBV5-4 and TRBJ2-5; TRBD2 aligns across 14 bases. The CDR3 length is 15 residues. Trimming at V came to 4 bases and at J to 4 bases, leaving 3 bases not matched to a gene. Looked up from germline, CDR1 is SGHNT and CDR2 is YYREEE (reference sequence). The CDR3 region is CASSAGTSGRETQYF. The CDR3 DNA reads TGTGCCAGCAGCGCTGGGACTAGCGGGAGAGAGACCCAGTACTTC.

V is TRBV5-1 and J is TRBJ2-3; D ambiguous. V gave up 1 base and J gave up 7 bases, with 7 bases separating them. Germline CDR1 and CDR2: SGHRS and YFSETQ. The CDR3 runs to 12 residues. The chain's CDR3 is CASSLFLNTQYF. In nucleotides, the CDR3 is TGCGCCAGCAGCTTGTTTCTAAATACGCAGTATTTT.

The chain has TRBV5-1 and TRBJ2-3; 7 bases fit TRBD2. CDR1 SGHRS and CDR2 YFSETQ come from the germline V gene. The CDR3 length is 15 residues. The J segment lost 2 bases and the V segment lost 3 bases, leaving 6 bases of the junction unmatched. CDR3 sequence (DNA): TGCGCCAGCAGCTCAACTAGCGCGTACACAGATACGCAGTATTTT. It is translated as CASSSTSAYTDTQYF.

This chain uses TRBV9 with TRBJ2-2, with TRBD2 identical over 9 bases. The CDR3 extends over 15 amino acids. J gave up 7 bases and V 0 bases, and 4 bases lay outside the gene matches. Looked up from germline, CDR1 is SGDLS and CDR2 is YYNGEE. The CDR3 DNA reads TGTGCCAGCAGCGTAGATCCTAGCGGGAACGGGGAGCTGTTTTTT. This codes for CASSVDPSGNGELFF.